Listed here are 17 T cell receptor beta chains from one sample, sequenced in a study of CD8 T cells in ankylosing spondylitis. One entry per CDR3 protein, called by TCRdb with MiXCR from the 5' RACE reads. The sample consists of about 240,000 distinct CDR3 sequences, 8% to 9.5% of them appearing once. The sample was blood, either unsorted or a sorted T cell fraction (not recorded which). These receptors were taken from a male donor with ankylosing spondylitis or in good health (not recorded which).

There are many counts of this clonotype. The rearrangement uses TRBV5-5 and TRBJ2-2; D gene unclear. Trimming took off 6 bases at V and 3 bases at J, with 15 bases between the two ends. Germline V gives CDR1 SGHKS, CDR2 YYEKEE (reference sequence). The CDR3 runs 15 residues. The CDR3 DNA is TGTGCCAGCACCCCAGGCTCGGGCTACACCGGGGAGCTGTTTTTT. It yields the protein CASTPGSGYTGELFF. Full variable domain (missing parts from reference TRBV5-5 and TRBJ2-2): DAGVTQSPTHLIKTRGQQVTLRCSPISGHKSVSWYQQVLGQGPQFIFQYYEKEERGRGNFPDRFSARQFPNYSSELNVNALLLGDSALYLCASTPGSGYTGELFFGEGSRLTVL.

This clonotype was seen a few times. The chain uses TRBV4-3 and TRBJ1-1, with D unresolved. Germline V gene sequence: CDR1 LGHNA, CDR2 YSLEER. The CDR3 length is 15 residues. The V end was cut by 0 bases, the J end by 0 bases, with 8 bases between. The CDR3 loop reads CASSQDFGMNTEAFF. Written as DNA, the CDR3 is TGCGCCAGCAGCCAAGACTTCGGGATGAACACTGAAGCTTTCTTT.

This clonotype was seen once. The gene calls are TRBV25-1 and TRBJ2-1, with D tentatively TRBD1 (5 bases). Per the germline V gene, CDR1 is MGHDK and CDR2 is SYGVNS. This CDR3 has 13 amino acids. V was cut by 2 bases and J by 7 bases, with 9 bases left in between. As DNA, the CDR3 is TGTGCCAGCAGTGAACAGGGTCGGAATGAGCAGTTCTTC. It encodes CASSEQGRNEQFF.

This clonotype showed up many times. The CDR3 spells CASSQDPGQGFLEQYF. The DNA of the CDR3 is TGTGCCAGCAGCCAAGATCCGGGACAGGGATTTCTCGAGCAGTACTTC. The chain recombines TRBV4-2 with TRBJ2-7, with 9 positions matching TRBD1. With V trimmed by 0 bases and J by 6 bases, 9 bases remained unmatched. Germline V gene sequence: CDR1 LGHNA, CDR2 YNFKEQ. The CDR3 has 16 residues.

The chain has TRBV20-1 and TRBJ2-7; 7 bases map to TRBD2. J gave up 2 bases and V 5 bases, and 6 bases lay outside the gene matches. The CDR3 loop spans 13 amino acids. From germline, CDR1 is DFQATT and CDR2 SNEGSKA (reference sequence). In DNA form, the CDR3 reads TGCAGTGCTCCCCTAGCGGACCCCTACGAGCAGTACTTC. Its protein product is CSAPLADPYEQYF.

This clonotype was observed at least ten times. CDR3: CASSLGGDRSYNEQFF. In DNA, the CDR3 is TGTGCCAGCAGCTTAGGGGGTGATCGCTCCTACAATGAGCAGTTCTTC. The gene calls are TRBV7-9 and TRBJ2-1; D gene uncertain. This CDR3 has 16 amino acids. V was pared by 1 base and J by 0 bases, with 10 bases between. Looked up from germline, CDR1 is SEHNR and CDR2 is FQNEAQ (reference sequence). Looking up the rest from reference TRBV7-9 and TRBJ2-1 gives the full variable domain: DTGVSQNPRHKITKRGQNVTFRCDPISEHNRLYWYRQTLGQGPEFLTYFQNEAQLEKSRLLSDRFSAERPKGSFSTLEIQRTEQGDSAMYLCASSLGGDRSYNEQFFGPGTRLTVL.

This clonotype has ten or more counts. This chain joins TRBV5-1 and TRBJ1-2; D call uncertain. The CDR3 totals 12 residues. The V end was cut by 0 bases, the J end by 6 bases, with 6 bases between. In germline, CDR1 is SGHRS, CDR2 YFSETQ. The CDR3 coding sequence is TGCGCCAGCAGCTTGGATATCAATGGCTACACCTTC. It translates to CASSLDINGYTF.

The rearrangement joins TRBV30 to TRBJ1-1; 7 bases map to TRBD1. Trimming took 2 bases from V and 4 from J; bases not matched to a gene: 7. The CDR3 extends over 14 amino acids. Germline-derived CDR1 and CDR2 are GTSNPN and SVGIG (reference sequence). The CDR3 here is CAWSLTGLSTEAFF. DNA of the CDR3: TGTGCCTGGAGTTTGACAGGGTTGAGCACTGAAGCTTTCTTT.

In this sample, this clonotype turned up a few times. The chain recombines TRBV5-1 with TRBJ1-1; 9 nucleotides align to TRBD1. J was trimmed by 5 bases and V by 4 bases; bases with no gene match: 9. The CDR3 sequence is 15 residues long. Germline-derived CDR1 and CDR2 are SGHRS and YFSETQ. The CDR3 reads CASSVVGTGNTEAFF. In DNA form, the CDR3 reads TGCGCCAGCAGCGTTGTCGGGACAGGGAATACTGAAGCTTTCTTT. The complete variable domain, with remaining parts taken from reference TRBV5-1 and TRBJ1-1, reads KAGVTQTPRYLIKTRGQQVTLSCSPISGHRSVSWYQQTPGQGLQFLFEYFSETQRNKGNFPGRFSGRQFSNSRSEMNVSTLELGDSALYLCASSVVGTGNTEAFFGQGTRLTVV.

This clonotype occurred many times. The chain couples TRBV19 to TRBJ2-5; D call uncertain. The CDR3 is 11 amino acids. Germline V lookup: CDR1 LNHDA, CDR2 SQIVND (reference sequence). Deletions cut 6 bases from V and 1 base from J, with 3 bases between. The CDR3 coding sequence is TGTGCCAGTAGAGGCCAAGAGACCCAGTACTTC. Amino acids: CASRGQETQYF.

This clonotype was recorded many times. CDR3 region: CASSLDSGRNTGELFF. The CDR3 nucleotides are TGTGCCAGCAGCTTAGATAGCGGGAGGAACACCGGGGAGCTGTTTTTT. The gene calls are TRBV9 and TRBJ2-2; 9 bases align to TRBD2. V gave up 4 bases and J gave up 1 base; unmatched junction bases: 5. The germline gives CDR1 SGDLS, CDR2 YYNGEE. The CDR3 is made up of 16 amino acids.

This clonotype occurred many times. This chain links TRBV27 with TRBJ2-2; tentative D call: TRBD1 (6 bases). V was pared by 5 bases and J by 5 bases, with 15 bases between. The germline V gene encodes CDR1 MNHEY and CDR2 SMNVEV (reference sequence). This CDR3 contains 15 residues. The CDR3 region is CASSLTGIETGELFF. The CDR3 DNA sequence: TGTGCCAGCAGTCTCACAGGGATTGAAACCGGGGAGCTGTTTTTT.

This clonotype was observed many times. The chain employs TRBV20-1 and TRBJ2-1; the match to TRBD1 covers 7 bases. Trimming cost V 5 bases and J 2 bases; bases outside gene matches: 15. The CDR3 loop spans 17 amino acids. Germline V gene data show CDR1 as DFQATT and CDR2 as SNEGSKA (reference sequence). The CDR3 nucleotides read TGCAGTGCTGCTAACACCGGGACAGCGAAAACCTACAATGAGCAGTTCTTC. Residues: CSAANTGTAKTYNEQFF.

This clonotype has ten or more counts. The chain carries TRBV20-1 and TRBJ1-6; D gene uncertain. The CDR3 length is 14 residues. CDR1 and CDR2 (germline): DFQATT, SNEGSKA (reference sequence). V was pared by 1 base and J by 7 bases, with 11 bases between. DNA for the CDR3: TGCAGTGCTAGAGCCCCGAGGGAGAATTCACCCCTCCACTTT. This gives the protein CSARAPRENSPLHF.

This clonotype was picked up many times. The rearrangement joins TRBV4-3 to TRBJ1-1; a weak D match, TRBD1 (5 bases). The V gene's germline CDR1 is LGHNA and CDR2 YSLEER. The V end lost 1 base, the J end lost 0 bases, and 9 bases lay between the germline ends. CDR3 length: 15 amino acids. CDR3 protein: CASSQVLQVNTEAFF. CDR3 DNA: TGCGCCAGCAGCCAAGTATTACAGGTGAACACTGAAGCTTTCTTT.

Remarks on this clonotype: This sequence may be a read error, since a much larger clone differs from it by one base. The V gene is TRBV7-2, the J gene TRBJ1-1; 8 nucleotides align to TRBD1. The CDR3 runs to 13 residues. Germline loops: CDR1 SGHTA, CDR2 FQGNSA. CDR3 DNA: TGTGCCAGAAGCTTTCGGACAGGGAGGGAAGCTTTCTTT. Its protein product is CARSFRTGREAFF.

This clonotype was recorded at least ten times. The chain recombines TRBV5-1 with TRBJ1-1; D remains unclear. V was trimmed by 7 bases and J by 8 bases, leaving 18 bases between them. Germline CDR1 and CDR2: SGHRS and YFSETQ. The CDR3 runs 13 residues. Written as DNA, the CDR3 is TGCGCCAGCGGGGTTAATGAGCATGCCGAAGCTTTCTTT. It specifies CASGVNEHAEAFF.